This record concerns one TCR beta chain sequence. Antigen unknown. Germline values: CDR1 MNHEY, CDR2 SMNVEV (reference sequence). This CDR3 is 15 amino acids long. Trimming pared 4 bases from V and 3 bases from J, leaving 13 bases between. Reverse transcription of all isolated RNA meant that expressed TCRB transcripts were sequenced. About 3.57 million reads, on average, came from each naive, central memory and regulatory T cell sample. The protocol was immunoSEQ multiplex PCR, while the TCRdb copy is restricted to in-frame clones and leaves out a portion. The sample records 230,000 or so clones, 16% being singletons. CD4+ naive, central memory, regulatory and stem cell-like memory subsets were isolated by sorting on CD45RO/CCR7/CD25/CD127/CD95/CD27. The record originates from a study of beta chain features in type 1 diabetes. The study, taken as a whole, reports: Type 1 diabetes patients showed a moderate but significant shortening of TCRB CDR3s in all four CD4+ subsets. Junctions at VDJ sites from type 1 diabetes patients had fewer insertions and more deletions. An over-representation of cells with high TCR expression could result from cDNA sequencing.

Specimen: naive CD4+ T cells from blood. This TCR was sampled from a man aged 25 to 40 with type 1 diabetes. The genes are TRBV27 and TRBJ2-1; the D gene is possibly TRBD1 (6 bases). The CDR3 sequence: CASSSLGADYNEQFF. DNA for the CDR3: TGTGCCAGCAGTTCTTTGGGGGCGGACTACAATGAGCAGTTCTTC.